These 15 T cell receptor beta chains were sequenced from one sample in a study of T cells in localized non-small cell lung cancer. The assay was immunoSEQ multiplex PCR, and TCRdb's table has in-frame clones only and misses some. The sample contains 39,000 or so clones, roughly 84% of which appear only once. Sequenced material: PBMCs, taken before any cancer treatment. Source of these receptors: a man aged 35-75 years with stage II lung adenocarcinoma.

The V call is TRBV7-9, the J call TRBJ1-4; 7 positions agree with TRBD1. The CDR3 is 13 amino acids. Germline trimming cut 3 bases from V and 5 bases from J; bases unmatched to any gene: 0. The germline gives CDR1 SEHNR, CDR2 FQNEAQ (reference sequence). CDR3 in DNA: TGTGCCAGCAGCTTGGGACAGAATGAAAAACTGTTTTTT. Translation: CASSLGQNEKLFF.

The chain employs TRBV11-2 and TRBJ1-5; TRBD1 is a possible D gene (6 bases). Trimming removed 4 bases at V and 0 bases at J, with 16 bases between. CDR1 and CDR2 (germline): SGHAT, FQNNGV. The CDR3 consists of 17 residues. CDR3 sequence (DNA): TGTGCCAGCAGCTCTATATCGGGACATTATAGCAATCAGCCCCAGCATTTT. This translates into CASSSISGHYSNQPQHF.

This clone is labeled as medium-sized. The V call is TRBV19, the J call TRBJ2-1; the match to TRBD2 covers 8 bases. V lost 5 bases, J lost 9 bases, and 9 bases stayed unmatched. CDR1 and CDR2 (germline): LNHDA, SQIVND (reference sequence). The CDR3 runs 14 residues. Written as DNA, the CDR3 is TGTGCCAGTAGTTCCTTCGGGGGGGACGGTGAGCAGTTCTTC. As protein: CASSSFGGDGEQFF.

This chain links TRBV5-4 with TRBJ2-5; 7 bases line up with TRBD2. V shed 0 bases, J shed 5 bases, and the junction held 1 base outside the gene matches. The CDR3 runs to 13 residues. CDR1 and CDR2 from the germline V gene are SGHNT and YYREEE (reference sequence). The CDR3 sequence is CASSLAGGETQYF. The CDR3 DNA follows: TGTGCCAGCAGCTTGGCCGGGGGGGAGACCCAGTACTTC.

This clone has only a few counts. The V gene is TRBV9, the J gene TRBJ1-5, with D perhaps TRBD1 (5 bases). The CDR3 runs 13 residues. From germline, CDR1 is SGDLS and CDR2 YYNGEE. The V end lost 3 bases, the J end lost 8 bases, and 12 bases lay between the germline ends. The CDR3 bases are TGTGCCAGCAGCGCTGGGGGTAGGAAGCCCCAGCATTTT. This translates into CASSAGGRKPQHF. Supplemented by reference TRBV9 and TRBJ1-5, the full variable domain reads DSGVTQTPKHLITATGQRVTLRCSPRSGDLSVYWYQQSLDQGLQFLIQYYNGEERAKGNILERFSAQQFPDLHSELNLSSLELGDSALYFCASSAGGRKPQHFGDGTRLSIL.

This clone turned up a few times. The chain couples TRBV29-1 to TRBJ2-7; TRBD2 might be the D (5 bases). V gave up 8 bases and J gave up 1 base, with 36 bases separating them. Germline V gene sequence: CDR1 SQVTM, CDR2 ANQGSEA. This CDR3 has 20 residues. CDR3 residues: CSTVWKQNYSNKSGSYEQYF. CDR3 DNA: TGCAGCACTGTCTGGAAACAGAACTACTCTAATAAATCGGGGTCCTACGAGCAGTACTTC.

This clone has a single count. CDR3 sequence (DNA): TGTGCCAGCTCACAGACGACAGCCGAAAAACTGTTTTTT. Protein sequence: CASSQTTAEKLFF. This rearrangement joins TRBV18 to TRBJ1-4; D perhaps matches TRBD1 (5 bases). The germline V gene encodes CDR1 KGHSH and CDR2 LQKENI. The V end was cut by 4 bases, the J end by 8 bases, with 11 bases between. The CDR3 covers 13 residues.

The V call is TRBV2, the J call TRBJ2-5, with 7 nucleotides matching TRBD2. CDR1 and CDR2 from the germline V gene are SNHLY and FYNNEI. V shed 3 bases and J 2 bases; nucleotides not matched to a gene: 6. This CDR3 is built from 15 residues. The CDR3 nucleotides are TGTGCCAGCAGTGATGATCTGGGACTACAAGAGACCCAGTACTTC. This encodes CASSDDLGLQETQYF.

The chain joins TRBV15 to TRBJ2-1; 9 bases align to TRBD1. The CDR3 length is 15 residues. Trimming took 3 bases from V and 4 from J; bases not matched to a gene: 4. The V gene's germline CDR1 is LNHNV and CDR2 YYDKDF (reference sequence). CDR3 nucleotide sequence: TGTGCCACCAGCAGGGACAGGGGATCATACAATGAGCAGTTCTTC. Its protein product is CATSRDRGSYNEQFF.

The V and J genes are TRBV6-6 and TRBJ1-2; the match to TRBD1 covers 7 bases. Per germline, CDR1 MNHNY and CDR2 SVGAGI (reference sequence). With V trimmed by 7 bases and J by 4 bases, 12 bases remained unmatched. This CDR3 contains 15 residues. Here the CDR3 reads CASTSYEDRVYGYTF. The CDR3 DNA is TGTGCCAGCACCTCTTACGAAGACAGGGTCTATGGCTACACCTTC.

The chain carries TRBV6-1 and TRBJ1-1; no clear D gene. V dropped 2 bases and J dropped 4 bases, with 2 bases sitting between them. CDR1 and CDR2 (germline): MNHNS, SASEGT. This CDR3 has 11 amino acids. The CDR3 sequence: CASSEFTEAFF. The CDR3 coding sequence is TGTGCCAGCAGTGAATTCACTGAAGCTTTCTTT.

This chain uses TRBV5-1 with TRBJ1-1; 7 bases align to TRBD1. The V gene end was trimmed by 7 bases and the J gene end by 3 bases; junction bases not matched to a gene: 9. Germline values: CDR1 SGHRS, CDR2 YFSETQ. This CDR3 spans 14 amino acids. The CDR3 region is CASSGGRLDTEAFF. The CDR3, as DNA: TGCGCCAGCTCAGGGGGGCGATTGGACACTGAAGCTTTCTTT.

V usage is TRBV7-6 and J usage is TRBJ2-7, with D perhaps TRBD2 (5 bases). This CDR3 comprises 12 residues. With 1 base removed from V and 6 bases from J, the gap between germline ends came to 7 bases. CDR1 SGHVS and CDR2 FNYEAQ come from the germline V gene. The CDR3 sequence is CASSLVASEQYF. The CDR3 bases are TGTGCCAGCAGCTTAGTAGCGAGCGAGCAGTACTTC.

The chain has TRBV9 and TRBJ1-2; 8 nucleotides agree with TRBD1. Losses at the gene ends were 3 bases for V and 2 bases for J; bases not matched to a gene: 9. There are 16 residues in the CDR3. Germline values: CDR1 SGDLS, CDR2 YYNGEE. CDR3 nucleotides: TGTGCCAGCAGCGCTTTCGACCGGACAGGGAACTATGGCTACACCTTC. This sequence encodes CASSAFDRTGNYGYTF.

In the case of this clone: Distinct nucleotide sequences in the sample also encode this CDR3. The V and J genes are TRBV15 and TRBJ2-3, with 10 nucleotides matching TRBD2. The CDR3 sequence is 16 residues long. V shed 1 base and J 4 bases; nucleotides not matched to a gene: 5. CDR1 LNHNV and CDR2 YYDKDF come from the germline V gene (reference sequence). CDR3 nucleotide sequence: TGTGCCACCAGCAGAGGGACCAGCGGGGGGGCAGATACGCAGTATTTT. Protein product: CATSRGTSGGADTQYF.